This T cell receptor beta chain was sequenced for a study of T cells in Graves' hyperthyroidism and ophthalmopathy. Study conclusions and caveats: Ophthalmopathy was separated from stable hyperthyroidism by a 13 V-J model.

The table lists this clonotype with many counts. The target antigen is unknown. CDR3 length: 14 residues. The V end lost 2 bases, the J end lost 0 bases, and 5 bases lay between the germline ends. Germline-derived CDR1 and CDR2 are SGHTA and FQGNSA. The TCR beta CDR3 regions underwent amplification using RNA transcripts as the source. With the HTBI primer set, the TCR CDR3 went through a first round of RT-PCR. TCRdb ran MiXCR on the multiplex PCR reads and lists one entry per CDR3 protein. The sample has about 350,000 distinct CDR3 sequences, about an eighth seen once. About 9.4 ml fresh peripheral blood yielded the PBMCs.

The sequence was obtained from a middle-aged woman with Graves' ophthalmopathy. J is TRBJ1-3 and V is TRBV7-2; D gene uncertain. The sample consisted of blood. CDR3 in DNA: TGTGCCAGCAGCTTACTGCACTCTGGAAACACCATATATTTT. Its translation is CASSLLHSGNTIYF.